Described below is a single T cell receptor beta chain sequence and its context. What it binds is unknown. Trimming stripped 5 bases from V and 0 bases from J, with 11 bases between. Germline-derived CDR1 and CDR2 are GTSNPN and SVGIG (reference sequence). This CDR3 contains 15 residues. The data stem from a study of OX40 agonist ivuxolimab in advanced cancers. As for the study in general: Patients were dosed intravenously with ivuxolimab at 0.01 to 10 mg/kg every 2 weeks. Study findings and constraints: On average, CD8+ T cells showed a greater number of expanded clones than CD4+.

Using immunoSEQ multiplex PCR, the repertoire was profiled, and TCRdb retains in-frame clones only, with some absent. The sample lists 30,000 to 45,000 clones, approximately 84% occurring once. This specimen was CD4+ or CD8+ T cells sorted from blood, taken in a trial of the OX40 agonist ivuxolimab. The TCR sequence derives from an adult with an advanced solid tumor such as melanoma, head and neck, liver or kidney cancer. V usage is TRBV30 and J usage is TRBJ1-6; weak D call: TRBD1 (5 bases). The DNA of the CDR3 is TGTGCCTGGGCTCAGGGCTTCTCCTATAATTCACCCCTCCACTTT. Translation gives CAWAQGFSYNSPLHF.